The 27 T cell receptor beta chains given below trace back to one sample, sequenced in a study of response to subunit inactivated influenza vaccine. TCRdb called the RT-PCR reads again in MiXCR, with one record for every CDR3 protein. The data contain 600,000 to 700,000 distinct CDR3 sequences, about 15% of them singletons. Sequenced material: PBMCs from blood, taken roughly 2 weeks before vaccination. These receptors originate from a man aged 45 to 65 who received an inactivated influenza vaccine.

This clonotype was recorded many times. The chain joins TRBV27 to TRBJ1-4; D is unclear. Trimming left V 5 bases short and J 8 bases short, with 12 bases between. There are 13 residues in the CDR3. The germline V gene encodes CDR1 MNHEY and CDR2 SMNVEV (reference sequence). The CDR3 nucleotides read TGTGCCAGCAGTCCCACAGCGAAAGAAAAACTGTTTTTT. Translated: CASSPTAKEKLFF. Using reference TRBV27 and TRBJ1-4 for the parts outside the CDR3, the full variable domain is EAQVTQNPRYLITVTGKKLTVTCSQNMNHEYMSWYRQDPGLGLRQIYYSMNVEVTDKGDVPEGYKVSRKEKRNFPLILESPSPNQTSLYFCASSPTAKEKLFFGSGTQLSVL.

The rearrangement joins TRBV18 to TRBJ2-3, with TRBD1 matching over 8 bases. Trimming at V came to 2 bases and at J to 3 bases, leaving 4 bases not matched to a gene. The CDR3 spans 15 residues. Germline V CDR1 and CDR2: KGHSH, LQKENI. The CDR3 region is CASSPGTGTTDTQYF. CDR3 DNA: TGTGCCAGCTCACCAGGGACAGGCACGACAGATACGCAGTATTTT.

This chain links TRBV6-2 or TRBV6-3 with TRBJ2-1, with 10 bases identical to TRBD2. Trimming took 8 bases from V and 4 from J; bases not matched to a gene: 2. Germline CDR1 MNHEY, CDR2 SVGEGT. The CDR3 covers 13 residues. CDR3 nucleotide sequence: TGTGCCAGCCAGCGGGAGGGATACAATGAGCAGTTCTTC. Translation: CASQREGYNEQFF.

This clonotype came up many times. This chain uses TRBV5-1 with TRBJ1-5; no firm D call. The CDR3 totals 15 residues. V was cut by 3 bases and J by 5 bases, with 15 bases left in between. In germline, CDR1 is SGHRS, CDR2 YFSETQ. The CDR3 nucleotides are TGCGCCAGCAGCTCCTCGCCGGGTCATGATCAGCCCCAGCATTTT. This encodes CASSSSPGHDQPQHF.

This clonotype has just a few counts. V and J are TRBV5-1 and TRBJ2-3; 7 nucleotides match TRBD2. This CDR3 is 15 amino acids long. Germline values: CDR1 SGHRS, CDR2 YFSETQ. V lost 4 bases and J lost 1; bases outside the gene matches: 6. CDR3 region: CASSLSGARTDTQYF. CDR3 DNA sequence: TGCGCCAGCAGCCTAAGCGGGGCGCGCACAGATACGCAGTATTTT.

This clonotype was counted between two and nine times. The gene calls are TRBV7-8 and TRBJ1-6; a possible D gene is TRBD1 (6 bases). The V end lost 2 bases, the J end lost 7 bases, and 18 bases lay between the germline ends. This CDR3 is 17 amino acids long. Per the germline V gene, CDR1 is SGHVS and CDR2 is FQNEAQ. The CDR3 bases are TGTGCCAGCAGCTTAAGTGGGGTTCAGGGGCAGAATTCACCCCTCCACTTT. Protein sequence: CASSLSGVQGQNSPLHF.

This chain links TRBV28 with TRBJ2-3; D gene unclear. Trimming left V 1 base short and J 7 bases short, with 0 bases between. Looked up from germline, CDR1 is MDHEN and CDR2 is SYDVKM. The CDR3 totals 10 residues. For the CDR3, the DNA is TGTGCCAGCAGTTTATATACGCAGTATTTT. This encodes CASSLYTQYF.

This clonotype occurred many times. V and J are TRBV4-3 and TRBJ2-1; D is unclear. Germline CDR1 LGHNA, CDR2 YSLEER. Trimming pared 2 bases from V and 0 bases from J, leaving 8 bases between. The length of the CDR3 is 15 residues. The CDR3 loop is CASSQTESSYNEQFF. The CDR3 DNA sequence: TGCGCCAGCAGCCAAACAGAGAGCTCCTACAATGAGCAGTTCTTC.

V gene TRBV7-2 combines with J gene TRBJ2-5, with D possibly being TRBD1 (6 bases). The CDR3 is 13 residues long. Germline V gene data show CDR1 as SGHTA and CDR2 as FQGNSA. V lost 4 bases to trimming and J lost 5 bases, with 11 bases between them. As DNA, the CDR3 is TGTGCCAGCAGCTGGACAGTTCGGGAGACCCAGTACTTC. This gives the protein CASSWTVRETQYF.

This clonotype was recorded a few times. The chain links TRBV12-3 or TRBV12-4 to TRBJ2-7, with unresolved D. The CDR3 length is 13 residues. V lost 5 bases, J lost 6 bases, and 14 bases lay in between. The CDR3 here is CASSPDPSPEQYF. The CDR3 coding sequence is TGTGCCAGCAGTCCCGACCCCTCACCCGAGCAGTACTTC.

The V call is TRBV29-1, the J call TRBJ2-1, with 7 bases aligning to TRBD2. There are 13 residues in the CDR3. The V and J ends lost 7 bases and 7 bases, in that order; junction bases with no gene match: 10. Per germline, CDR1 SQVTM and CDR2 ANQGSEA. The CDR3 protein is CSAGKRGMNEQFF. In DNA, the CDR3 is TGCAGCGCTGGGAAGCGGGGAATGAATGAGCAGTTCTTC.

This chain connects TRBV4-3 to TRBJ2-1; TRBD1 might be the D (5 bases). Germline CDR1 reads LGHNA; CDR2 reads YSLEER. The CDR3 has 14 residues. V lost 0 bases and J lost 8, with 11 bases in between. CDR3 loop: CASSQEYKGHEQFF. As DNA, the CDR3 is TGCGCCAGCAGCCAAGAGTACAAGGGGCATGAGCAGTTCTTC.

This clonotype was counted at least ten times. This chain joins TRBV29-1 and TRBJ2-3; maybe TRBD2 (7 bases). Trimming cost V 4 bases and J 4 bases, with 12 bases left between them. The germline V gene encodes CDR1 SQVTM and CDR2 ANQGSEA. The CDR3 length is 13 residues. DNA for the CDR3: TGCAGCGTTGTCGGGGGGCTGGCAGATACGCAGTATTTT. Its protein product is CSVVGGLADTQYF.

This clonotype has ten or more counts. The chain links TRBV29-1 to TRBJ2-7, with a weak D call TRBD1 (5 bases). Germline lookup yields CDR1 SQVTM and CDR2 ANQGSEA. The ends were cut back, 7 bases at V and 0 bases at J, with 13 bases in the middle. This CDR3 is built from 13 residues. The DNA for the CDR3 is TGCAGCGCGGAGACAGCTGCCTCCTACGAGCAGTACTTC. Translation gives CSAETAASYEQYF.

Many counts were recorded for this clonotype. The chain combines TRBV12-3 or TRBV12-4 with TRBJ2-1, with 9 bases that match TRBD1. J lost 5 bases, V lost 3 bases, and 2 bases had no gene match. This CDR3 contains 14 residues. As DNA, the CDR3 is TGTGCCAGCAGTTTGGGACAGGGTAACAATGAGCAGTTCTTC. It translates to CASSLGQGNNEQFF.

The chain employs TRBV20-1 and TRBJ1-6; D not certain. The CDR3 length is 14 residues. Germline V gene sequence: CDR1 DFQATT, CDR2 SNEGSKA (reference sequence). V gave up 4 bases and J gave up 1 base, with 8 bases separating them. CDR3 loop: CSATQASYNSPLHF. CDR3 sequence (DNA): TGCAGTGCTACTCAGGCGTCCTATAATTCACCCCTCCACTTT.

In its sample, this clonotype was seen many times. The chain links TRBV5-1 to TRBJ2-7; no firm D call. V was clipped by 7 bases and J by 1 base, with 12 bases between them. The CDR3 runs 13 residues. Germline V gene sequence: CDR1 SGHRS, CDR2 YFSETQ. The CDR3 bases are TGCGCCAGCCGAGAAGGATCTTCCTACGAGCAGTACTTC. Translating it yields CASREGSSYEQYF.

Ten or more counts support this clonotype. The rearrangement uses TRBV6-1 and TRBJ2-2; D possibly corresponds to TRBD1 (6 bases). V was pared by 7 bases and J by 3 bases, with 12 bases between. CDR3 size: 14 residues. Germline CDR1 is MNHNS and CDR2 is SASEGT. The CDR3 DNA reads TGTGCCAGCAAGTACAGGGTCGACACCGGGGAGCTGTTTTTT. This gives the protein CASKYRVDTGELFF.

A few counts support this clonotype. This sequence joins TRBV28 and TRBJ1-4, with D maybe TRBD1 (6 bases). Germline assignment: CDR1 MDHEN and CDR2 SYDVKM. V lost 2 bases, J lost 7 bases, and 14 bases lay in between. CDR3 length: 15 amino acids. CDR3 protein: CASSLGGGVREKLFF. The CDR3 DNA follows: TGTGCCAGCAGTTTAGGGGGCGGCGTTCGTGAAAAACTGTTTTTT. The variable domain in full, completed from reference TRBV28 and TRBJ1-4, reads DVKVTQSSRYLVKRTGEKVFLECVQDMDHENMFWYRQDPGLGLRLIYFSYDVKMKEKGDIPEGYSVSREKKERFSLILESASTNQTSMYLCASSLGGGVREKLFFGSGTQLSVL.

This clonotype occurred many times. The chain couples TRBV20-1 to TRBJ2-1, with 9 bases identical to TRBD2. The CDR3 is 15 residues long. The junction had 8 bases not matched to a gene; V was cut back by 0 bases and J by 8 bases. Germline lookup yields CDR1 DFQATT and CDR2 SNEGSKA (reference sequence). The CDR3 nucleotides are TGCAGTGCTAGAGATCTTCAGCGGGAGGTCTATGAGCAGTTCTTC. Amino acid sequence: CSARDLQREVYEQFF.

This clonotype was detected a few times. V is TRBV29-1 and J is TRBJ2-3; D is possibly TRBD1 (5 bases). Trimming pared 4 bases from V and 2 bases from J, leaving 16 bases between. The length of the CDR3 is 15 residues. The germline gives CDR1 SQVTM, CDR2 ANQGSEA. CDR3 nucleotides: TGCAGCGTTGCCCTCTGGGCAGGGCACACAGATACGCAGTATTTT. Protein product: CSVALWAGHTDTQYF.

The DNA of the CDR3 is TGTGCCAGCAGTGGGCGGGGCTACGAGCAGTACTTC. Translated, it gives CASSGRGYEQYF. The J gene is TRBJ2-7, the V gene TRBV2, with D tentatively TRBD2 (6 bases). The length of the CDR3 is 12 residues. With 4 bases removed from V and 3 bases from J, the gap between germline ends came to 7 bases. Germline CDR1 is SNHLY and CDR2 is FYNNEI.

A few counts support this clonotype. This chain connects TRBV12-3 or TRBV12-4 to TRBJ2-7; the D gene is possibly TRBD2 (6 bases). Trimming stripped 3 bases from V and 0 bases from J, with 12 bases between. This CDR3 spans 15 amino acids. The CDR3 DNA reads TGTGCCAGCAGTTTTTCCGGGGGAAACTCCTACGAGCAGTACTTC. As protein: CASSFSGGNSYEQYF.

J is TRBJ1-2 and V is TRBV12-3 or TRBV12-4; maybe TRBD1 (5 bases). Trimming pared 8 bases from V and 3 bases from J, leaving 7 bases between. This CDR3 spans 11 amino acids. CDR3: CASGDHYGYTF. CDR3 in DNA: TGTGCCAGCGGGGACCACTATGGCTACACCTTC.

The chain has TRBV4-2 and TRBJ2-7; 8 positions agree with TRBD1. The CDR3 has 16 amino acids. Unmatched junction bases numbered 12, after V lost 4 bases and J lost 4 bases. Per the germline V gene, CDR1 is LGHNA and CDR2 is YNFKEQ. CDR3 DNA sequence: TGTGCCAGCAGCCCCGGACAGGGCCTTACTCCATACGAGCAGTACTTC. Protein: CASSPGQGLTPYEQYF.

The chain combines TRBV20-1 with TRBJ2-2; D remains unclear. Looked up from germline, CDR1 is DFQATT and CDR2 is SNEGSKA (reference sequence). Trimming left V 0 bases short and J 6 bases short, with 5 bases between. The CDR3 runs to 12 residues. CDR3 nucleotide sequence: TGCAGTGCTAGAGATATCGCCGGGGAGCTGTTTTTT. It translates to CSARDIAGELFF.

This clonotype was seen only a few times. The V call is TRBV10-3, the J call TRBJ1-6; D not certain. V lost 6 bases, J lost 9 bases, and 9 bases lay in between. The CDR3 is 12 amino acids. In germline, CDR1 is ENHRY, CDR2 SYGVKD. The CDR3 bases are TGTGCCATCAGGGCGGGAGGTTCACCCCTCCACTTT. Encoded protein: CAIRAGGSPLHF.